These T cell receptor beta chains were read from a single sample in a study of blood T cell repertoires in COVID-19. Data came from immunoSEQ multiplex PCR; TCRdb stores just in-frame clones and leaves some out. The data show fewer than 100,000 clones, with nearly 90% seen just once and about 5% held by the top ten. The sequenced sample was peripheral blood. All receptors come from a man in his sixties or seventies with acute or convalescent COVID-19. Both conserved end residues are part of each CDR3. Each record gives: V gene, CDR3 protein.

v_gene: TRBV12-3/TRBV12-4
CDR3aa: CASTLAGFDEQFF

v_gene: TRBV5-6
CDR3aa: CASSLGGAGEQFF

v_gene: TRBV6-5
CDR3aa: CASSKRLGGTQYF

v_gene: TRBV7-8
CDR3aa: CASSPQTGWGSAGYTF

v_gene: TRBV5-4
CDR3aa: CASSPIGTSELNEQFF

v_gene: TRBV10-3
CDR3aa: CAITRQGMNTEAFF

v_gene: TRBV4-1
CDR3aa: CASSQLLRGNTGELFF

v_gene: TRBV5-8
CDR3aa: CASSGARIYGYTF

v_gene: TRBV19
CDR3aa: CASGGPAEETQYF

v_gene: TRBV5-8
CDR3aa: CASSLDTAGNQPQHF

v_gene: TRBV5-5
CDR3aa: CASSLGQGGMGNQPQHF

v_gene: TRBV5-1
CDR3aa: CASKITRSSYNEQFF

v_gene: TRBV5-1
CDR3aa: CASSLEGGPNYGYTF

v_gene: TRBV27
CDR3aa: CASSWSLNNEQFF

v_gene: TRBV11-2
CDR3aa: CASSLVVGTSGDLGELFF

v_gene: TRBV5-1
CDR3aa: CASSWTATNTEAFF

v_gene: TRBV7-9
CDR3aa: CASRIPSRDTEAFF

v_gene: TRBV3-1/TRBV3-2
CDR3aa: CASSQYAGTNTGELFF

v_gene: TRBV11-2
CDR3aa: CASSPGTSGLGETQYF

v_gene: TRBV6-1
CDR3aa: CASSDLDSGYTF

v_gene: TRBV7-2
CDR3aa: CASKEATNTGELFF

v_gene: TRBV11-2
CDR3aa: CASSSYFGQGVGYTF

v_gene: TRBV2
CDR3aa: CASRGDRRNQPQHF

v_gene: TRBV5-1
CDR3aa: CASSWGGGDQETQYF

v_gene: TRBV28
CDR3aa: CASATVNTEAFF

v_gene: TRBV6-1
CDR3aa: CASLGTGSHEQYF

v_gene: TRBV18
CDR3aa: CASSPLQGGTGELFF

v_gene: TRBV7-9
CDR3aa: CASTKTGWGDRNTEAFF

v_gene: TRBV5-5
CDR3aa: CASSFGTGYSEAFF

v_gene: TRBV29-1
CDR3aa: CSGLDSNEKLFF

v_gene: TRBV19
CDR3aa: CASSPQGQGAFYGYTF

v_gene: TRBV6-6
CDR3aa: CASSPDREAFF

v_gene: TRBV9
CDR3aa: CASSSGTVEAFF

v_gene: TRBV5-1
CDR3aa: CASRRGEGDDYGYTF

v_gene: TRBV10-2
CDR3aa: CASSGTLEKLFF

v_gene: TRBV4-2
CDR3aa: CASSQDRRGFHSNQPQHF

v_gene: TRBV11-2
CDR3aa: CASRGTSGGRAKNIQYF

v_gene: TRBV6-6
CDR3aa: CASSYSAGTGNTIYF

v_gene: TRBV5-6
CDR3aa: CASSKAGASTDTQYF

v_gene: TRBV14
CDR3aa: CASSPRTSEGYTQYF

v_gene: TRBV5-4
CDR3aa: CASSLARNRGGTYEQYF

v_gene: TRBV12-3/TRBV12-4
CDR3aa: CASGHAMNTEAFF

v_gene: TRBV9
CDR3aa: CASSTNGQGYTEAFF

v_gene: TRBV30
CDR3aa: CAWSPTQGRETQYF

v_gene: TRBV28
CDR3aa: CASSESDRNTGELFF

v_gene: TRBV18
CDR3aa: CASSATTGTGNYGYTF

v_gene: TRBV24-1
CDR3aa: CATSDATGENTGELFF

v_gene: TRBV29-1
CDR3aa: CSVAGTGHGGYTF

v_gene: TRBV7-2
CDR3aa: CASSLGGVWSPLHF